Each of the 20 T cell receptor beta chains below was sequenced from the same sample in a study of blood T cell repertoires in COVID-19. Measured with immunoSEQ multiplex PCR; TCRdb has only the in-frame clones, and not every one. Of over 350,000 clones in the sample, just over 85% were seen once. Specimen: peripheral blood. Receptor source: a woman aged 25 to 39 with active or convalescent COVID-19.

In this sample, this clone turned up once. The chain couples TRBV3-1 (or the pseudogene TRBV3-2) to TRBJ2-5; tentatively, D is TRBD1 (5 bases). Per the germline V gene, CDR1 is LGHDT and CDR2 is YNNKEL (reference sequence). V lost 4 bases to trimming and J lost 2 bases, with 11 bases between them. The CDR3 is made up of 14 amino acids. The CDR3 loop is CASSLNRRQETQYF. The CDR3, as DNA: TGTGCCAGCAGCCTCAACAGGAGACAAGAGACCCAGTACTTC.

CDR3 nucleotides: TGTGCCAGCAGCCCGTGGACAGCTTCCCAGGACACTGAAGCTTTCTTT. It codes for CASSPWTASQDTEAFF. The V call is TRBV27, the J call TRBJ1-1; weak D call: TRBD1 (6 bases). Germline V gene sequence: CDR1 MNHEY, CDR2 SMNVEV (reference sequence). This CDR3 has 16 amino acids. V dropped 6 bases and J dropped 3 bases, with 20 bases sitting between them.

Here the CDR3 DNA reads TGCGCCAGCAGCCATCCGATGCGCCAAGAGACCCAGTACTTC. Translating gives CASSHPMRQETQYF. The chain uses TRBV5-1 and TRBJ2-5, with no clear D. Per germline, CDR1 SGHRS and CDR2 YFSETQ. V lost 4 bases to trimming and J lost 1 base, with 11 bases between them. This CDR3 has 14 residues.

The CDR3, as DNA: TGTGCCAGCAGTAGGACTAGCGGAGGTTACGAGCAGTACTTC. It is translated as CASSRTSGGYEQYF. The J gene is TRBJ2-7, the V gene TRBV27; 10 positions agree with TRBD2. The J segment lost 4 bases and the V segment lost 5 bases, leaving 5 bases of the junction unmatched. The germline V gene encodes CDR1 MNHEY and CDR2 SMNVEV (reference sequence). This CDR3 is 14 amino acids long.

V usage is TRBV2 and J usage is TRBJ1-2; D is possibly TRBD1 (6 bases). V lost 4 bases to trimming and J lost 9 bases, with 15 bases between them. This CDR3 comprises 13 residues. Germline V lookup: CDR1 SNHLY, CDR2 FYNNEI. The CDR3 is CASSVEGGKSYTF. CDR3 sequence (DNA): TGTGCCAGCAGTGTGGAAGGGGGTAAGAGCTACACCTTC.

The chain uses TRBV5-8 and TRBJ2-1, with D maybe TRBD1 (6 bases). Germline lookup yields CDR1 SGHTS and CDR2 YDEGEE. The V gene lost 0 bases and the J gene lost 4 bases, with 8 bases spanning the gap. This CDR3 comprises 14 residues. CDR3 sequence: CASSLADRYNEQFF. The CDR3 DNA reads TGTGCCAGCAGCTTGGCCGACAGGTACAATGAGCAGTTCTTC.

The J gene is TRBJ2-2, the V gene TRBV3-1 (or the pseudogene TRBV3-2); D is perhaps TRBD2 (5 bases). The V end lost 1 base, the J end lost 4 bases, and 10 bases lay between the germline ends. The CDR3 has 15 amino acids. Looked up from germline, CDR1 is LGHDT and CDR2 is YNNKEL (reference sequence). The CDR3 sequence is CASSQVSGVTGELFF. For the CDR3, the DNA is TGTGCCAGCAGCCAAGTATCCGGGGTCACCGGGGAGCTGTTTTTT.

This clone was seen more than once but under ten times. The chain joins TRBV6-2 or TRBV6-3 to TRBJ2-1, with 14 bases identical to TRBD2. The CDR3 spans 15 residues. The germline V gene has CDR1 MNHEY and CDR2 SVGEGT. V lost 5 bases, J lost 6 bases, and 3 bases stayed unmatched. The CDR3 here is CASSPTSGGGNEQFF. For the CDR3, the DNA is TGTGCCAGCAGTCCGACTAGCGGGGGGGGCAATGAGCAGTTCTTC.

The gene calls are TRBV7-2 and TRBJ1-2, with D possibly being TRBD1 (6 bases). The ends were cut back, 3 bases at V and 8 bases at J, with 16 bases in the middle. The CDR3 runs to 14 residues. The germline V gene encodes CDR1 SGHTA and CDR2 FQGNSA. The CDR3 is CASSFMGAAVGYTF. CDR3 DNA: TGTGCCAGCAGCTTCATGGGGGCCGCCGTGGGCTACACCTTC. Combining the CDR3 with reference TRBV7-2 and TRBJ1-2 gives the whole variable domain GAGVSQSPSNKVTEKGKDVELRCDPISGHTALYWYRQSLGQGLEFLIYFQGNSAPDKSGLPSDRFSAERTGGSVSTLTIQRTQQEDSAVYLCASSFMGAAVGYTFGSGTRLTVV.

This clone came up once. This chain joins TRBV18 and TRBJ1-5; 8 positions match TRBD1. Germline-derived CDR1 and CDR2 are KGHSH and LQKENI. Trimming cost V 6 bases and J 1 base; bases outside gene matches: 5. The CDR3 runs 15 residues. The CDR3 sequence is CASSLDRGSNQPQHF. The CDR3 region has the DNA TGTGCCAGCTCCCTTGACAGGGGAAGCAATCAGCCCCAGCATTTT.

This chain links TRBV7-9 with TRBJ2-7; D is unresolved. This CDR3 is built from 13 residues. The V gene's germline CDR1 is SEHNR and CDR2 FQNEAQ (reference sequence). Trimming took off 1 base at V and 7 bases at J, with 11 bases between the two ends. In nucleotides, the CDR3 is TGTGCCAGCAGCTTAGTCCCCGGTTTAGAGCAGTACTTC. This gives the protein CASSLVPGLEQYF.

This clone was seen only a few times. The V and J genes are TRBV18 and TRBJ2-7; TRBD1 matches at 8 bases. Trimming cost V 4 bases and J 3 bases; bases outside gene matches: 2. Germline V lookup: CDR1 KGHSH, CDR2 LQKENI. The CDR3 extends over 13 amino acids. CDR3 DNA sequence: TGTGCCAGCTCACGGACAGGGAGCTACGAGCAGTACTTC. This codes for CASSRTGSYEQYF. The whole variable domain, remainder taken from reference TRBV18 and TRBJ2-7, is NAGVMQNPRHLVRRRGQEARLRCSPMKGHSHVYWYRQLPEEGLKFMVYLQKENIIDESGMPKERFSAEFPKEGPSILRIQQVVRGDSAAYFCASSRTGSYEQYFGPGTRLTVT.

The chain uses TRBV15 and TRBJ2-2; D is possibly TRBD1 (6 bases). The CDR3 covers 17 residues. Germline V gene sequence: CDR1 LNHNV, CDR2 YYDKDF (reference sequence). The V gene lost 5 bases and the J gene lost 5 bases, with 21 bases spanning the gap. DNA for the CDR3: TGTGCCACCAGCCAACAGGGTCCTATGGCGTCGACCGGGGAGCTGTTTTTT. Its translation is CATSQQGPMASTGELFF. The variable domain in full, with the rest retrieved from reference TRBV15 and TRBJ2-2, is DAMVIQNPRYQVTQFGKPVTLSCSQTLNHNVMYWYQQKSSQAPKLLFHYYDKDFNNEADTPDNFQSRRPNTSFCFLDIRSPGLGDTAMYLCATSQQGPMASTGELFFGEGSRLTVL.

The CDR3 region has the DNA TGCGCCAGCAGCCCCACGGGACAGGGTACCTATGGCTACACCTTC. Translating it yields CASSPTGQGTYGYTF. The rearrangement joins TRBV5-1 to TRBJ1-2; 9 bases map to TRBD1. Germline loops: CDR1 SGHRS, CDR2 YFSETQ. This CDR3 has 15 amino acids. The J segment lost 4 bases and the V segment lost 4 bases, leaving 8 bases of the junction unmatched.

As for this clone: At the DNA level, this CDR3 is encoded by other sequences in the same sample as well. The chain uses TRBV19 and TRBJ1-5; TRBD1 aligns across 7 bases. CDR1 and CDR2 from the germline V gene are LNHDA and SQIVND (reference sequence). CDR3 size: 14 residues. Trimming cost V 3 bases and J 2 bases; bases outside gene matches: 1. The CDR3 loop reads CASSITGGNQPQHF. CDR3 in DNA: TGTGCCAGTAGTATTACAGGGGGCAATCAGCCCCAGCATTTT.

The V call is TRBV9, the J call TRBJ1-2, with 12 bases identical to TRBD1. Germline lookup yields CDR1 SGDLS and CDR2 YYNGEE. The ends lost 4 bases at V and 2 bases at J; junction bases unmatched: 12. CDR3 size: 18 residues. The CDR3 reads CASSYLRGTGGANYGYTF. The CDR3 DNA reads TGTGCCAGCAGCTACCTGCGGGGGACAGGGGGCGCCAACTATGGCTACACCTTC. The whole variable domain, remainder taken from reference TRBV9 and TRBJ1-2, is DSGVTQTPKHLITATGQRVTLRCSPRSGDLSVYWYQQSLDQGLQFLIQYYNGEERAKGNILERFSAQQFPDLHSELNLSSLELGDSALYFCASSYLRGTGGANYGYTFGSGTRLTVV.

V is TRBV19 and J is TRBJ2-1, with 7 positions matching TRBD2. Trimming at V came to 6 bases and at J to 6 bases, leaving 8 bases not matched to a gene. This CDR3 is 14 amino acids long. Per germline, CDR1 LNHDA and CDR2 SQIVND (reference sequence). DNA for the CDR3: TGTGCCAGTAGCCCCTCGACTAGCACCAATGAGCAGTTCTTC. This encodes CASSPSTSTNEQFF.

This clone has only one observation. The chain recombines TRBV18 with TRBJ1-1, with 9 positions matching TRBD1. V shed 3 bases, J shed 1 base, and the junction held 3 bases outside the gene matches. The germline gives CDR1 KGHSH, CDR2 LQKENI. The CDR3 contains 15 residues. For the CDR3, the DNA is TGTGCCAGCTCACCGGGGGACAGGGAGAACACTGAAGCTTTCTTT. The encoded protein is CASSPGDRENTEAFF.

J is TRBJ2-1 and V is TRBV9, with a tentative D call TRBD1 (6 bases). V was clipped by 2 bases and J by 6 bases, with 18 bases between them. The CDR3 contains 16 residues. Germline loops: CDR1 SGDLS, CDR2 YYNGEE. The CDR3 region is CASSVEGYLGGNEQFF. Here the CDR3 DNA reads TGTGCCAGCAGCGTGGAAGGGTATTTAGGGGGCAATGAGCAGTTCTTC.

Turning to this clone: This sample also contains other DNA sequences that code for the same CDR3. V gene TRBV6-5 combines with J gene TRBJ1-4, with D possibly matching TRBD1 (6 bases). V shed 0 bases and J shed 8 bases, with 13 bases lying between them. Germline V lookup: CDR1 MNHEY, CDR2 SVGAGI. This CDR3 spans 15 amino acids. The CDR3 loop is CASSYSNRVGEKLFF. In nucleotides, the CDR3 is TGTGCCAGCAGTTACTCTAACAGGGTTGGAGAAAAACTGTTTTTT.